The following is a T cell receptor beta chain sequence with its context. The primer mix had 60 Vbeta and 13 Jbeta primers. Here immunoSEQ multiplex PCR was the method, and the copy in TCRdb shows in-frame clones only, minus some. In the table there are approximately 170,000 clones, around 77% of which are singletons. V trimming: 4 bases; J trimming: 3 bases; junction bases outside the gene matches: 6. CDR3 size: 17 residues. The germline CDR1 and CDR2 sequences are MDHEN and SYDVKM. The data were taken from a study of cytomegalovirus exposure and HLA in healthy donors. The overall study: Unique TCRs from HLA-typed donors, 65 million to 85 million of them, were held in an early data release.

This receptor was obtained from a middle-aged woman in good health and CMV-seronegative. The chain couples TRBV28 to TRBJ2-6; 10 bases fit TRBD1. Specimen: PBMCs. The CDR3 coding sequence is TGTGCCAGCAGTTCCGGACAGGGGGGAGTTGGGGCCAACGTCCTGACTTTC. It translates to CASSSGQGGVGANVLTF.